These 14 T cell receptor beta chains were sequenced from one sample in a study of blood T cell repertoires in COVID-19. Profiled with immunoSEQ multiplex PCR; TCRdb holds only in-frame clones, not every one. The sample has fewer than 150,000 clones, about 81% seen once. The material sequenced was peripheral blood. These receptors came from a woman older than 75 with acute or convalescent COVID-19.

The rearrangement links TRBV6-5 to TRBJ2-3; 7 bases map to TRBD2. The germline gives CDR1 MNHEY, CDR2 SVGAGI. The V and J ends lost 2 bases and 4 bases, in that order; junction bases with no gene match: 3. The length of the CDR3 is 14 residues. The CDR3 DNA is TGTGCCAGCAGTTACGGGGGGGTACCAGATACGCAGTATTTT. Translating gives CASSYGGVPDTQYF.

The chain couples TRBV6-1 to TRBJ2-7; 9 bases agree with TRBD1. V dropped 2 bases and J dropped 3; count of bases not matched to a gene: 5. Germline loops: CDR1 MNHNS, CDR2 SASEGT. The CDR3 covers 15 residues. CDR3 DNA: TGTGCCAGCAGTGAACGGGACAGGGAAGGCTACGAGCAGTACTTC. Its protein is CASSERDREGYEQYF.

The chain combines TRBV19 with TRBJ1-6; D is unclear. With 7 bases removed from V and 0 bases from J, the gap between germline ends came to 16 bases. The CDR3 is made up of 17 amino acids. Germline CDR1 and CDR2: LNHDA and SQIVND (reference sequence). CDR3 sequence (DNA): TGTGCCAGTAAAGCCGGACTCCTGAGCTCCTATAATTCACCCCTCCACTTT. This encodes CASKAGLLSSYNSPLHF.

This clone has only a few counts. J is TRBJ2-1 and V is TRBV4-2; D gene uncertain. CDR1 is LGHNA, CDR2 YNFKEQ, per germline. Trimming stripped 4 bases from V and 0 bases from J, with 7 bases between. The CDR3 is made up of 14 amino acids. CDR3 sequence reads: CASSRSSSYNEQFF. The CDR3 DNA sequence: TGTGCCAGCAGCCGTTCGAGCTCCTACAATGAGCAGTTCTTC.

CDR3 region: CASSEGHTSGEQYF. CDR3 nucleotide sequence: TGTGCCAGCAGTGAAGGGCATACTTCGGGGGAGCAGTACTTC. V is TRBV2 and J is TRBJ2-7; D perhaps matches TRBD2 (5 bases). The CDR3 consists of 14 residues. V dropped 1 base and J dropped 7 bases, with 14 bases sitting between them. Germline-derived CDR1 and CDR2 are SNHLY and FYNNEI. The entire variable domain, with the rest obtained from reference TRBV2 and TRBJ2-7, is as follows: EPEVTQTPSHQVTQMGQEVILRCVPISNHLYFYWYRQILGQKVEFLVSFYNNEISEKSEIFDDQFSVERPDGSNFTLKIRSTKLEDSAMYFCASSEGHTSGEQYFGPGTRLTVT.

J is TRBJ2-5 and V is TRBV7-8, with 8 positions matching TRBD2. Unmatched junction bases numbered 4, after V lost 2 bases and J lost 2 bases. The CDR3 is 15 residues long. Germline-derived CDR1 and CDR2 are SGHVS and FQNEAQ. CDR3: CASSLLAGGQETQYF. CDR3 nucleotides: TGTGCCAGCAGCTTACTGGCGGGGGGACAAGAGACCCAGTACTTC.

This chain links TRBV3-1 (or the pseudogene TRBV3-2) with TRBJ2-1, with 8 bases aligning to TRBD1. V gave up 2 bases and J gave up 5 bases; unmatched junction bases: 5. There are 15 residues in the CDR3. Germline loops: CDR1 LGHDT, CDR2 YNNKEL (reference sequence). The CDR3 nucleotides are TGTGCCAGCAGCCAACAGGGGGCGAGGGACAATGAGCAGTTCTTC. Translated, it gives CASSQQGARDNEQFF.

V gene TRBV5-1 combines with J gene TRBJ2-1, with D maybe TRBD2 (6 bases). There are 14 residues in the CDR3. The germline CDR1 and CDR2 sequences are SGHRS and YFSETQ. Trimming removed 2 bases from V and 2 bases from J, with 8 bases in between. The CDR3 sequence is CASSFREPYNEQFF. The CDR3 DNA sequence: TGCGCCAGCAGCTTCCGGGAGCCCTACAATGAGCAGTTCTTC.

This chain links TRBV3-1 (or the pseudogene TRBV3-2) with TRBJ1-4; TRBD1 is a possible D gene (5 bases). The V end lost 3 bases, the J end lost 0 bases, and 20 bases lay between the germline ends. The CDR3 runs 19 residues. In germline, CDR1 is LGHDT, CDR2 YNNKEL (reference sequence). The CDR3 reads CASSHYGDPGEATNEKLFF. Here the CDR3 DNA reads TGTGCCAGCAGCCATTACGGAGACCCGGGGGAGGCAACTAATGAAAAACTGTTTTTT.

V is TRBV27 and J is TRBJ2-7, with 7 bases identical to TRBD1. There are 14 residues in the CDR3. V shed 6 bases, J shed 0 bases, and the junction held 5 bases outside the gene matches. CDR1 and CDR2 (germline): MNHEY, SMNVEV (reference sequence). CDR3 DNA: TGTGCCAGCAGACTGACAGGGCCCTCCTACGAGCAGTACTTC. Protein product: CASRLTGPSYEQYF.

J is TRBJ2-7 and V is TRBV29-1; D possibly corresponds to TRBD2 (6 bases). V was pared by 6 bases and J by 6 bases, with 18 bases between. Germline V CDR1 and CDR2: SQVTM, ANQGSEA. The CDR3 is made up of 13 amino acids. The CDR3 loop reads CSVRVTPGAEQYF. CDR3 DNA sequence: TGCAGCGTCAGAGTCACTCCGGGAGCCGAGCAGTACTTC.

The chain's CDR3 is CASSPLETQYF. In DNA, the CDR3 is TGTGCCAGCAGCCCCCTCGAGACCCAGTACTTC. V and J are TRBV11-2 and TRBJ2-5; D unresolved. V was shortened by 5 bases and J by 5 bases, with 6 bases between the two germline ends. Germline V lookup: CDR1 SGHAT, CDR2 FQNNGV. The length of the CDR3 is 11 residues.

This clone has only a few counts. The sample contains more than one DNA sequence encoding this CDR3. The chain recombines TRBV19 with TRBJ1-4; tentatively, D is TRBD1 (5 bases). The germline V gene has CDR1 LNHDA and CDR2 SQIVND (reference sequence). This CDR3 is 13 amino acids long. Trimming removed 6 bases at V and 5 bases at J, with 10 bases between. The CDR3 sequence is CASRARVNEKLFF. The DNA for the CDR3 is TGTGCCAGTAGGGCCAGGGTGAATGAAAAACTGTTTTTT.

This chain links TRBV7-9 with TRBJ2-1, with a tentative D call TRBD2 (6 bases). Looked up from germline, CDR1 is SEHNR and CDR2 is FQNEAQ (reference sequence). The CDR3 runs to 14 residues. Trimming stripped 1 base from V and 10 bases from J, with 14 bases between. This chain's CDR3 is CASSLGRGALEQFF. In nucleotides, the CDR3 is TGTGCCAGCAGCTTAGGGAGGGGCGCCTTAGAGCAGTTCTTC.